This T cell receptor beta chain was identified during a study of cytomegalovirus exposure and HLA in healthy donors. This CDR3 contains 17 residues. Germline V gives CDR1 SEHNR, CDR2 FQNEAQ (reference sequence). The junction had 8 bases not matched to a gene; V was cut back by 0 bases and J by 6 bases. A multiplex PCR was run with 60 Vbeta primers and 13 Jbeta primers. The data were produced by immunoSEQ multiplex PCR, yet TCRdb's version contains in-frame clones alone and is incomplete. Here the sample spans over 80,000 clones, roughly 80% being singletons. The sample consisted of PBMCs. The chain combines TRBV7-9 with TRBJ1-1; 12 nucleotides align to TRBD1. The clonotype comes from a man in his forties or fifties in good health and CMV-seronegative. CDR3 sequence (DNA): TGTGCCAGCAGCTTAGCTGGGACAGGGGGCTGGGACCCTGAAGCTTTCTTT. It translates to CASSLAGTGGWDPEAFF. Together with reference TRBV7-9 and TRBJ1-1, the CDR3 gives the full variable domain: DTGVSQNPRHKITKRGQNVTFRCDPISEHNRLYWYRQTLGQGPEFLTYFQNEAQLEKSRLLSDRFSAERPKGSFSTLEIQRTEQGDSAMYLCASSLAGTGGWDPEAFFGQGTRLTVV.